The 5 T cell receptor beta chains below all came from one sample that was sequenced in a study of T cell repertoires in cytomegalovirus infection. MiXCR, run by TCRdb on the reads, gives a single entry per CDR3 protein. The data hold 300,000 or so distinct CDR3 sequences, with 9.6% observed a single time. Sequencing was carried out using PBMCs. These receptors were taken from a human donor in good health (CMV status not recorded). Some clones in this sample may be carry-over from other donors' samples.

Only a few counts were recorded for this clonotype. The V and J genes are TRBV6-1 and TRBJ2-1; 8 bases are a match to TRBD2. V lost 7 bases, J lost 4 bases, and 9 bases stayed unmatched. This CDR3 region has 15 residues. Germline loops: CDR1 MNHNS, CDR2 SASEGT. The CDR3 here is CASIMGGLGYNEQFF. As DNA, the CDR3 is TGTGCCAGCATTATGGGGGGACTAGGGTACAATGAGCAGTTCTTC.

This clonotype has a count of ten or more. The V gene is TRBV5-1, the J gene TRBJ2-1, with 7 positions matching TRBD1. CDR3 length: 17 residues. The germline CDR1 and CDR2 sequences are SGHRS and YFSETQ. After removal of 4 bases from V and 9 bases from J, the junction contained 19 bases not matched to a gene. The CDR3 sequence is CASSEYTGQTRGGEQFF. Written as DNA, the CDR3 is TGCGCCAGCAGCGAATATACGGGACAGACGAGGGGCGGTGAGCAGTTCTTC.

This clonotype was detected ten times or more. In nucleotides, the CDR3 is TGCAGTGCGTTAGGGGACAGCCAAGAGACCCAGTACTTC. Amino acid sequence: CSALGDSQETQYF. The chain employs TRBV20-1 and TRBJ2-5; TRBD1 aligns across 7 bases. Trimming removed 6 bases from V and 1 base from J; junction bases left unmatched: 5. This CDR3 has 13 residues. Germline V gene lookup returns CDR1 DFQATT and CDR2 SNEGSKA (reference sequence).

This clonotype was counted ten times or more. The rearrangement joins TRBV29-1 to TRBJ2-5, with D perhaps matching TRBD1 or TRBD2 (6 bases each). Trimming removed 4 bases at V and 5 bases at J, with 14 bases between. Germline loops: CDR1 SQVTM, CDR2 ANQGSEA. This CDR3 has 13 amino acids. The CDR3 loop reads CSVGGGLVETQYF. The CDR3 DNA sequence: TGCAGCGTTGGAGGGGGGCTCGTGGAGACCCAGTACTTC. Full variable domain (missing parts from reference TRBV29-1 and TRBJ2-5): SAVISQKPSRDICQRGTSLTIQCQVDSQVTMMFWYRQQPGQSLTLIATANQGSEATYESGFVIDKFPISRPNLTFSTLTVSNMSPEDSSIYLCSVGGGLVETQYFGPGTRLLVL.

This clonotype was observed a handful of times. The chain uses TRBV19 and TRBJ1-3, with D hard to call. The CDR3 is 15 residues long. The V end was cut by 7 bases, the J end by 4 bases, with 17 bases between. Germline V CDR1 and CDR2: LNHDA, SQIVND (reference sequence). As DNA, the CDR3 is TGTGCCAGTACAACGATCGAAATCAACGGAAACACCATATATTTT. As protein: CASTTIEINGNTIYF. Supplemented by reference TRBV19 and TRBJ1-3, the full variable domain reads DGGITQSPKYLFRKEGQNVTLSCEQNLNHDAMYWYRQDPGQGLRLIYYSQIVNDFQKGDIAEGYSVSREKKESFPLTVTSAQKNPTAFYLCASTTIEINGNTIYFGEGSWLTVV.